This is a list of T cell receptor beta chains from one sample in a study of T-cell reconstitution after alpha-beta-depleted transplantation in children. TCRdb reprocessed the PCR reads with MiXCR, giving one entry per CDR3 protein. The data contain roughly 400,000 distinct CDR3 sequences, roughly 20% of them singletons. Specimen: PBMCs from the stem cell graft donor, collected from the stem cell graft. All receptors derive from a human donor who donated a stem cell graft to a child with acute myeloid leukemia. Each CDR3 is given with its conserved first and last residue. D genes are given only for firm matches. Clone size, where shown, is once, few, many, or a class for clones that have expanded.

j_call: TRBJ1-1
v_call: TRBV7-9
d_call: NA
clone_size: NA
cdr3_aa: CASSLGHPEAFF
cdr3_nt: TGTGCCAGCAGCTTAGGACACCCTGAAGCTTTCTTT

j_call: TRBJ2-5
v_call: TRBV13
d_call: NA
clone_size: NA
cdr3_aa: CASSLFLVGGETQYF
cdr3_nt: TGTGCCAGCAGCTTATTTCTCGTGGGAGGAGAGACCCAGTACTTC

j_call: TRBJ2-2
v_call: TRBV6-5
d_call: NA
clone_size: few
cdr3_aa: CASSYSNVAGELFF
cdr3_nt: TGTGCCAGCAGTTACTCGAACGTGGCCGGGGAGCTGTTTTTT

j_call: TRBJ2-1
v_call: TRBV4-3
d_call: NA
clone_size: NA
cdr3_aa: CATSLGVQGDEQFF
cdr3_nt: TGCGCCACCTCGCTGGGAGTCCAAGGAGATGAGCAGTTCTTC

j_call: TRBJ1-4
v_call: TRBV12-3/TRBV12-4
d_call: NA
clone_size: NA
cdr3_aa: CASSLAHETNEKLFF
cdr3_nt: TGTGCCAGCAGTTTAGCGCATGAGACTAATGAAAAACTGTTTTTT

j_call: TRBJ2-1
v_call: TRBV7-3
d_call: TRBD2
clone_size: many
cdr3_aa: CASSLKGRASGYNEQFF
cdr3_nt: TGTGCCAGCAGCTTAAAAGGCCGGGCTAGCGGATACAATGAGCAGTTCTTC

j_call: TRBJ1-4
v_call: TRBV5-1
d_call: NA
clone_size: many
cdr3_aa: CASSLQTTNEKLFF
cdr3_nt: TGCGCCAGCAGCTTGCAGACAACTAATGAAAAACTGTTTTTT

j_call: TRBJ1-5
v_call: TRBV19
d_call: NA
clone_size: NA
cdr3_aa: CASRGTATNQPQHF
cdr3_nt: TGTGCCAGTCGCGGGACCGCTACTAATCAGCCCCAGCATTTT

j_call: TRBJ2-1
v_call: TRBV12-3/TRBV12-4
d_call: TRBD2
clone_size: many
cdr3_aa: CASRTKREGPNEQFF
cdr3_nt: TGTGCCAGCAGAACAAAGCGGGAGGGCCCCAATGAGCAGTTCTTC

j_call: TRBJ1-2
v_call: TRBV15
d_call: TRBD1
clone_size: NA
cdr3_aa: CATSGTGKIYGYTF
cdr3_nt: TGTGCCACCAGCGGGACAGGGAAGATCTATGGCTACACCTTC

j_call: TRBJ2-3
v_call: TRBV20-1
d_call: TRBD2
clone_size: few
cdr3_aa: CSAPGTSGTDTQYF
cdr3_nt: TGCAGTGCCCCCGGGACTAGCGGCACAGATACGCAGTATTTT

j_call: TRBJ2-1
v_call: TRBV27
d_call: NA
clone_size: few
cdr3_aa: CAAGAYGPSSYNEQFF
cdr3_nt: TGTGCCGCGGGGGCTTACGGCCCTAGCTCCTACAATGAGCAGTTCTTC

j_call: TRBJ2-7
v_call: TRBV4-3
d_call: NA
clone_size: few
cdr3_aa: CASSQDLGRGMGRSYEQYF
cdr3_nt: TGCGCCAGCAGCCAAGACTTAGGCAGGGGCATGGGCCGCTCCTACGAGCAGTACTTC

j_call: TRBJ2-1
v_call: TRBV25-1
d_call: NA
clone_size: NA
cdr3_aa: CAMEQGHNEQFF
cdr3_nt: TGTGCCATGGAACAGGGTCACAATGAGCAGTTCTTC

j_call: TRBJ2-1
v_call: TRBV12-3/TRBV12-4
d_call: NA
clone_size: few
cdr3_aa: CASSSGTSASYNEQFF
cdr3_nt: TGTGCCAGCAGTTCTGGGACTTCCGCCTCCTACAATGAGCAGTTCTTC